The 7 T cell receptor beta chains in this list originate from one sample, sequenced in a study of shared clonotypes between healthy human individuals. Assay used: immunoSEQ multiplex PCR; TCRdb lists only in-frame clones, some missing. This sample yields about 1.5 million clones, of which approximately 96% are seen a single time; over 1% belongs to the top ten. The sample was naive CD4+ T cells sorted from blood. Subset in this sample: CD45RA+ positively selected. The receptors were gathered from a man aged 25-45 years in good health.

The chain employs TRBV27 and TRBJ1-2; perhaps TRBD1 as D (6 bases). V shed 3 bases and J shed 4 bases, with 21 bases lying between them. CDR1 is MNHEY, CDR2 SMNVEV, per germline (reference sequence). The CDR3 has 17 amino acids. The CDR3 region has the DNA TGTGCCAGCAGTTTCTTAGATAATACAGGGCTCGGCTATGGCTACACCTTC. The encoded protein is CASSFLDNTGLGYGYTF.

The gene calls are TRBV6-6 and TRBJ2-7; TRBD1 might be the D (5 bases). Germline V gives CDR1 MNHNY, CDR2 SVGAGI (reference sequence). The ends were cut back, 7 bases at V and 4 bases at J, with 17 bases in the middle. The CDR3 sequence is 14 residues long. CDR3 amino acids: CASTPGPGSYEQYF. CDR3 coding DNA: TGTGCCAGCACCCCCGGGCCAGGGTCGTACGAGCAGTACTTC.

This clone was recorded once. The chain links TRBV5-8 to TRBJ2-7; 8 nucleotides line up with TRBD1. Germline lookup yields CDR1 SGHTS and CDR2 YDEGEE. The CDR3 contains 14 residues. V dropped 4 bases and J dropped 3; count of bases not matched to a gene: 6. Here the CDR3 reads CASSRDRGGYEQYF. The DNA for the CDR3 is TGTGCCAGCAGCCGCGACAGGGGAGGCTACGAGCAGTACTTC.

This chain joins TRBV11-3 and TRBJ2-2; 13 bases are shared with TRBD2. Germline-derived CDR1 and CDR2 are SGHNT and YENEEA. Losses at the gene ends were 5 bases for V and 7 bases for J; bases not matched to a gene: 7. This CDR3 has 16 residues. The CDR3 coding sequence is TGTGCCAGCAGCCAATGGACTAGCGGGAGTGTCGGGGAGCTGTTTTTT. Translation gives CASSQWTSGSVGELFF. The variable domain in full, with the rest retrieved from reference TRBV11-3 and TRBJ2-2, is EAGVVQSPRYKIIEKKQPVAFWCNPISGHNTLYWYLQNLGQGPELLIRYENEEAVDDSQLPKDRFSAERLKGVDSTLKIQPAELGDSAVYLCASSQWTSGSVGELFFGEGSRLTVL.

The chain joins TRBV5-8 to TRBJ1-3; D remains unclear. Trimming removed 0 bases at V and 5 bases at J, with 6 bases between. The V gene's germline CDR1 is SGHTS and CDR2 YDEGEE. The CDR3 runs to 13 residues. CDR3 loop: CASSLEGRNTIYF. CDR3 sequence (DNA): TGTGCCAGCAGCTTGGAGGGAAGAAACACCATATATTTT. The variable domain in full, completed from reference TRBV5-8 and TRBJ1-3, reads EAGVTQSPTHLIKTRGQQATLRCSPISGHTSVYWYQQALGLGLQFLLWYDEGEERNRGNFPPRFSGRQFPNYSSELNVNALELEDSALYLCASSLEGRNTIYFGEGSWLTVV.

The chain links TRBV6-6 to TRBJ2-3; 8 nucleotides match TRBD2. Losses at the gene ends were 0 bases for V and 6 bases for J; bases not matched to a gene: 8. Germline V gene sequence: CDR1 MNHNY, CDR2 SVGAGI (reference sequence). The CDR3 loop spans 16 amino acids. The CDR3 sequence: CASSYSGAGGRDTQYF. CDR3 bases: TGTGCCAGCAGTTACTCGGGGGCGGGAGGCCGGGATACGCAGTATTTT.

The chain recombines TRBV7-9 with TRBJ2-5, with a tentative D call TRBD1 (5 bases). The CDR3 has 14 amino acids. Per germline, CDR1 SEHNR and CDR2 FQNEAQ (reference sequence). V was clipped by 1 base and J by 5 bases, with 11 bases between them. CDR3 loop: CASSLGQGMETQYF. As DNA, the CDR3 is TGTGCCAGCAGCTTAGGTCAGGGCATGGAGACCCAGTACTTC.